This entry is about one T cell receptor beta chain. Its matching antigen is unknown. 60 Vbeta and 13 Jbeta primers were used in PCR. Profiled with immunoSEQ multiplex PCR; TCRdb holds only in-frame clones, not every one. Altogether 150,000 to 200,000 clones are present, around 83% being singletons, with the ten largest covering over 4%. These data are taken from a study of cytomegalovirus exposure and HLA in healthy donors. Study-level points and caveats: Overall, approximately 150 TCR beta chains were annotated as cytomegalovirus-associated. What TCR beta sequences reportedly achieved was accurate prediction of HLA-A and HLA-B alleles in most subjects.

Donors were nominally healthy when sampled, though unrecorded immune exposures were likely. Per the germline V gene, CDR1 is MDHEN and CDR2 is SYDVKM. There are 17 residues in the CDR3. Losses at the gene ends were 2 bases for V and 7 bases for J; bases not matched to a gene: 10. The specimen sequenced was PBMCs. The receptor was derived from a man in his forties or fifties in good health and CMV-seropositive. The J gene is TRBJ2-3, the V gene TRBV28; TRBD2 aligns across 12 bases. CDR3 coding DNA: TGTGCCAGCAGTTTACCACCTCTAGCGGGGGGGCATAATACGCAGTATTTT. Its protein product is CASSLPPLAGGHNTQYF.